This passage covers 32 T cell receptor beta chains from one sample sequenced in a study of beta chain features in type 1 diabetes. General observations from the study: Moderate but significant shortening of TCRB CDR3s was recorded in all four CD4+ subsets from Type 1 diabetes patients.

These receptors are not linked to any known antigen. Every bit of the isolated RNA underwent reverse transcription, so sequencing read expressed TCRB transcripts. Data came from immunoSEQ multiplex PCR; TCRdb stores just in-frame clones and leaves some out. The sample includes more than 250,000 clones, over 11% seen only once; the top ten take more than 0.015%. Material for sequencing was naive CD4+ T cells from blood. Every receptor here comes from a man aged 25 to 45 with type 1 diabetes.

This clone has a handful of counts. The genes are TRBV5-1 and TRBJ1-1; D unresolved. V gave up 5 bases and J gave up 1 base, with 9 bases separating them. The CDR3 has 13 residues. The V gene's germline CDR1 is SGHRS and CDR2 YFSETQ. Here the CDR3 reads CASSKNRNTEAFF. In DNA, the CDR3 is TGCGCCAGCAGTAAAAACAGGAACACTGAAGCTTTCTTT.

The gene calls are TRBV5-1 and TRBJ2-7; D call uncertain. Germline CDR1 SGHRS, CDR2 YFSETQ. V was clipped by 0 bases and J by 3 bases, with 13 bases between them. The CDR3 consists of 15 residues. CDR3 DNA sequence: TGCGCCAGCAGCTTGGGAGGTGGAGATTTCTACGAGCAGTACTTC. The encoded protein is CASSLGGGDFYEQYF.

V gene TRBV7-2 combines with J gene TRBJ1-2; TRBD1 might be the D (6 bases). V dropped 5 bases and J dropped 5 bases, with 12 bases sitting between them. The CDR3 sequence is 13 residues long. Germline CDR1 is SGHTA and CDR2 is FQGNSA. This CDR3 is CASSPDRRYGYTF. Here the CDR3 DNA reads TGTGCCAGCAGCCCCGACAGGAGGTATGGCTACACCTTC.

The chain uses TRBV7-3 and TRBJ2-1, with 8 bases that match TRBD1. This CDR3 is 15 amino acids long. The trim removed 2 bases at V and 4 bases at J, leaving 4 bases unmatched. Germline loops: CDR1 SGHTA, CDR2 FQGTGA. CDR3 nucleotides: TGTGCCAGCAGCTTAGGACAGGGCGTGTACAATGAGCAGTTCTTC. Translated: CASSLGQGVYNEQFF.

The V and J genes are TRBV5-5 and TRBJ2-1, with D perhaps TRBD2 (5 bases). Germline lookup yields CDR1 SGHKS and CDR2 YYEKEE (reference sequence). The length of the CDR3 is 12 residues. Trimming took 4 bases from V and 8 from J, leaving 10 bases between them. CDR3 residues: CASSAGGYEQFF. CDR3 bases: TGTGCCAGCAGCGCGGGTGGGTATGAGCAGTTCTTC.

This clone was observed a few times. The rearrangement joins TRBV5-1 to TRBJ1-2; maybe TRBD1 (6 bases). The CDR3 sequence is 15 residues long. From germline, CDR1 is SGHRS and CDR2 YFSETQ. With 4 bases removed from V and 7 bases from J, the gap between germline ends came to 20 bases. CDR3 nucleotides: TGCGCCAGCAGCATGATAACCGGGACAAAACTTGGCTACACCTTC. It specifies CASSMITGTKLGYTF. The full variable domain, with the rest looked up from reference TRBV5-1 and TRBJ1-2, is KAGVTQTPRYLIKTRGQQVTLSCSPISGHRSVSWYQQTPGQGLQFLFEYFSETQRNKGNFPGRFSGRQFSNSRSEMNVSTLELGDSALYLCASSMITGTKLGYTFGSGTRLTVV.

This chain connects TRBV12-5 to TRBJ2-1; the match to TRBD2 covers 11 bases. The CDR3 runs to 20 residues. J lost 6 bases, V lost 5 bases, and 21 bases had no gene match. The germline CDR1 and CDR2 sequences are LGHNT and FRNRAP. The CDR3 here is CASGKSTLTSGSILGNEQFF. Written as DNA, the CDR3 is TGTGCTAGTGGTAAATCAACCCTTACTAGCGGGAGTATATTGGGCAATGAGCAGTTCTTC. The full variable domain, with the rest looked up from reference TRBV12-5 and TRBJ2-1, is DARVTQTPRHKVTEMGQEVTMRCQPILGHNTVFWYRQTMMQGLELLAYFRNRAPLDDSGMPKDRFSAEMPDATLATLKIQPSEPRDSAVYFCASGKSTLTSGSILGNEQFFGPGTRLTVL.

This clone was picked up a small number of times. In nucleotides, the CDR3 is TGTGCCAGCAGCCGGGGACAGGGGTATGAGCAGTTCTTC. Encoded protein: CASSRGQGYEQFF. The J gene is TRBJ2-1, the V gene TRBV5-6; 10 bases agree with TRBD1. Germline CDR1 reads SGHDT; CDR2 reads YYEEEE. The J segment lost 8 bases and the V segment lost 4 bases, leaving 3 bases of the junction unmatched. This CDR3 is 13 amino acids long.

This chain links TRBV18 with TRBJ1-1; 7 bases line up with TRBD1. The V gene's germline CDR1 is KGHSH and CDR2 LQKENI. The ends lost 3 bases at V and 9 bases at J; junction bases unmatched: 4. CDR3 length: 12 residues. CDR3 DNA sequence: TGTGCCAGCTCACCCTCGGGACAGCAAGCTTTCTTT. It codes for CASSPSGQQAFF.

This clone came up a few times. The CDR3 reads CASSPYGTLNTGELFF. The CDR3 region has the DNA TGCGCCAGCAGCCCCTACGGGACTCTCAACACCGGGGAGCTGTTTTTT. The chain has TRBV5-1 and TRBJ2-2, with D perhaps TRBD2 (6 bases). Trimming pared 4 bases from V and 2 bases from J, leaving 15 bases between. Germline lookup yields CDR1 SGHRS and CDR2 YFSETQ. The CDR3 totals 16 residues.

This clone appeared a few times. This chain uses TRBV9 with TRBJ2-3, with D unclear. V was shortened by 0 bases and J by 4 bases, with 3 bases between the two germline ends. The CDR3 consists of 12 residues. CDR1 and CDR2 (germline): SGDLS, YYNGEE. The CDR3 loop reads CASSVGADTQYF. CDR3 DNA sequence: TGTGCCAGCAGCGTAGGAGCAGATACGCAGTATTTT.

The rearrangement links TRBV9 to TRBJ2-6; D call uncertain. From germline, CDR1 is SGDLS and CDR2 YYNGEE. V gave up 0 bases and J gave up 0 bases, with 4 bases separating them. The CDR3 runs 15 residues. CDR3 amino acids: CASSVGHSGANVLTF. CDR3 nucleotides: TGTGCCAGCAGCGTAGGGCACTCTGGGGCCAACGTCCTGACTTTC. The whole variable domain, remainder taken from reference TRBV9 and TRBJ2-6, is DSGVTQTPKHLITATGQRVTLRCSPRSGDLSVYWYQQSLDQGLQFLIQYYNGEERAKGNILERFSAQQFPDLHSELNLSSLELGDSALYFCASSVGHSGANVLTFGAGSRLTVL.

This chain links TRBV2 with TRBJ2-1; the D is unclear. Germline V CDR1 and CDR2: SNHLY, FYNNEI. Trimming stripped 6 bases from V and 5 bases from J, with 8 bases between. This CDR3 is 12 amino acids long. CDR3 sequence reads: CASRLMHNEQFF. CDR3 DNA: TGTGCCAGCAGACTAATGCACAATGAGCAGTTCTTC.

The genes are TRBV19 and TRBJ1-5; 11 bases match TRBD1. The germline V gene has CDR1 LNHDA and CDR2 SQIVND (reference sequence). The CDR3 length is 13 residues. The trim removed 6 bases at V and 7 bases at J, leaving 2 bases unmatched. CDR3: CASRWTGGQPQHF. As DNA, the CDR3 is TGTGCCAGTAGGTGGACAGGGGGCCAGCCCCAGCATTTT.

The sample holds a few counts of this clone. The CDR3 bases are TGTGCCAGTAGAGCGGGAGAAGAGACCCAGTACTTC. This gives the protein CASRAGEETQYF. V usage is TRBV19 and J usage is TRBJ2-5; TRBD2 aligns across 8 bases. V was pared by 6 bases and J by 3 bases, with 0 bases of the junction left unmatched. This CDR3 region has 12 residues. CDR1 and CDR2 from the germline V gene are LNHDA and SQIVND (reference sequence).

This clone appeared once. The rearrangement links TRBV5-1 to TRBJ2-3; the D gene is possibly TRBD2 (7 bases). V was cut by 4 bases and J by 3 bases, with 18 bases left in between. This CDR3 has 16 amino acids. Germline values: CDR1 SGHRS, CDR2 YFSETQ. The CDR3 DNA reads TGCGCCAGCAGCCTGGGGGCTAGCGGCCAGACAGATACGCAGTATTTT. Protein: CASSLGASGQTDTQYF.

V and J are TRBV5-1 and TRBJ1-2, with 8 bases identical to TRBD1. The CDR3 is made up of 17 amino acids. Losses at the gene ends were 0 bases for V and 4 bases for J; bases not matched to a gene: 11. The germline gives CDR1 SGHRS, CDR2 YFSETQ. CDR3: CASSLEGQAIDIYGYTF. CDR3 sequence (DNA): TGCGCCAGCAGCTTGGAGGGACAGGCCATTGACATCTATGGCTACACCTTC.

The chain couples TRBV7-9 to TRBJ2-1, with D possibly being TRBD1 (6 bases). Trimming took off 5 bases at V and 1 base at J, with 12 bases between the two ends. The CDR3 is 15 residues long. Germline lookup yields CDR1 SEHNR and CDR2 FQNEAQ (reference sequence). The CDR3 spells CASSPNGQSYNEQFF. The DNA for the CDR3 is TGTGCCAGCAGCCCTAACGGACAGTCCTACAATGAGCAGTTCTTC. Combining the CDR3 with reference TRBV7-9 and TRBJ2-1 gives the whole variable domain DTGVSQNPRHKITKRGQNVTFRCDPISEHNRLYWYRQTLGQGPEFLTYFQNEAQLEKSRLLSDRFSAERPKGSFSTLEIQRTEQGDSAMYLCASSPNGQSYNEQFFGPGTRLTVL.

This clone was detected a few times. Written as DNA, the CDR3 is TGCAGCGTTGTACCTAGCGGGAGGAACCACAATGAGCAGTTCTTC. It yields the protein CSVVPSGRNHNEQFF. The chain carries TRBV29-1 and TRBJ2-1; 11 bases agree with TRBD2. V shed 4 bases, J shed 5 bases, and the junction held 7 bases outside the gene matches. This CDR3 contains 15 residues. In germline, CDR1 is SQVTM, CDR2 ANQGSEA.

The V and J genes are TRBV18 and TRBJ2-7; D ambiguous. The germline V gene encodes CDR1 KGHSH and CDR2 LQKENI. The CDR3 runs 13 residues. V lost 3 bases and J lost 0, with 6 bases in between. The CDR3: CASSPGSSYEQYF. The CDR3, as DNA: TGTGCCAGCTCACCCGGTTCCTCCTACGAGCAGTACTTC.

In this sample, this clone turned up a few times. J is TRBJ2-2 and V is TRBV6-5; TRBD2 agrees at 7 bases. CDR1 and CDR2 (germline): MNHEY, SVGAGI. CDR3 length: 16 amino acids. The junction had 7 bases not matched to a gene; V was cut back by 0 bases and J by 6 bases. In DNA form, the CDR3 reads TGTGCCAGCAGTTACTCGTGGCGGGAGTATTCCGGGGAGCTGTTTTTT. Encoded protein: CASSYSWREYSGELFF.

This clone was counted a few times. This chain connects TRBV30 to TRBJ1-5; D remains unclear. This CDR3 has 13 residues. V dropped 0 bases and J dropped 10 bases, with 13 bases sitting between them. Germline CDR1 reads GTSNPN; CDR2 reads SVGIG (reference sequence). CDR3 DNA: TGTGCCTGGAGTGTAGGCAGGCCTCATCCCCAGCATTTT. It encodes CAWSVGRPHPQHF.

The chain is built from TRBV7-2 and TRBJ2-2, with 9 nucleotides matching TRBD2. Germline lookup yields CDR1 SGHTA and CDR2 FQGNSA. The CDR3 has 14 residues. After removal of 1 base from V and 6 bases from J, the junction contained 0 bases not matched to a gene. CDR3 coding DNA: TGTGCCAGCAGCTTAGGACTAGCGGCCGGGGAGCTGTTTTTT. This gives the protein CASSLGLAAGELFF.

The V and J genes are TRBV14 and TRBJ2-1; 8 bases align to TRBD1. The V segment lost 2 bases and the J segment 4 bases; nucleotides outside the gene matches: 1. The CDR3 has 14 amino acids. CDR1 SGHDN and CDR2 FVKESK come from the germline V gene. The CDR3 reads CASSQQGAYNEQFF. CDR3 nucleotides: TGTGCCAGCAGCCAACAGGGGGCATACAATGAGCAGTTCTTC.

This clone was detected a few times. CDR3 nucleotides: TGCGCCAGCAGCCCCAGCGGACCTTTCACAGATACGCAGTATTTT. Residues: CASSPSGPFTDTQYF. This chain links TRBV5-1 with TRBJ2-3; D possibly corresponds to TRBD2 (5 bases). CDR1 and CDR2 (germline): SGHRS, YFSETQ. V was trimmed by 4 bases and J by 2 bases, leaving 14 bases between them. The CDR3 has 15 residues.

This clone has just a few counts. The J gene is TRBJ1-2, the V gene TRBV4-3; D call uncertain. CDR3 length: 16 residues. From germline, CDR1 is LGHNA and CDR2 YSLEER. Trimming took off 0 bases at V and 7 bases at J, with 18 bases between the two ends. The CDR3 DNA is TGCGCCAGCAGCCAAGATCTACGCGGACGGCGGGGTGGCTACACCTTC. Translated, it gives CASSQDLRGRRGGYTF.

This clone was found a few times. V and J are TRBV4-2 and TRBJ2-2; unclear D gene. CDR1 is LGHNA, CDR2 YNFKEQ, per germline. This CDR3 is built from 14 residues. Trimming left V 1 base short and J 7 bases short, with 10 bases between. The CDR3, as DNA: TGTGCCAGCAGCCAAGGTGGCTACTACGGGGAGCTGTTTTTT. Translation gives CASSQGGYYGELFF.

V is TRBV5-1 and J is TRBJ2-7; D is ambiguous. Per the germline V gene, CDR1 is SGHRS and CDR2 is YFSETQ. The CDR3 spans 14 residues. V was shortened by 0 bases and J by 4 bases, with 11 bases between the two germline ends. CDR3 in DNA: TGCGCCAGCAGCTTGGCGGAGACGGAGTACGAGCAGTACTTC. Residues: CASSLAETEYEQYF.

In this sample, this clone turned up a few times. The chain couples TRBV6-5 to TRBJ1-5; tentatively, D is TRBD1 (6 bases). With 6 bases removed from V and 5 bases from J, the gap between germline ends came to 17 bases. This CDR3 has 15 amino acids. Germline loops: CDR1 MNHEY, CDR2 SVGAGI. The CDR3 coding sequence is TGTGCCAGCAGGACGACAGGAGCGGTGGATCAGCCCCAGCATTTT. It is translated as CASRTTGAVDQPQHF.

The chain has TRBV7-2 and TRBJ1-5, with 8 bases fitting TRBD1. CDR3 size: 22 residues. V lost 0 bases to trimming and J lost 3 bases; unmatched junction nucleotides: 22. Germline-derived CDR1 and CDR2 are SGHTA and FQGNSA. The DNA of the CDR3 is TGTGCCAGCAGCTTAGCCCACCGGGACAGGCCTCTTGAGACGCCGTACAATCAGCCCCAGCATTTT. Its translation is CASSLAHRDRPLETPYNQPQHF.

This sequence joins TRBV19 and TRBJ2-7; D is unresolved. V shed 7 bases and J shed 6 bases, with 13 bases lying between them. Per germline, CDR1 LNHDA and CDR2 SQIVND (reference sequence). The CDR3 extends over 12 amino acids. This chain's CDR3 is CASNSRSGEQYF. In nucleotides, the CDR3 is TGTGCCAGTAATTCCCGGTCGGGCGAGCAGTACTTC.

This clone has only a few counts. The rearrangement links TRBV5-4 to TRBJ2-3; the D is unclear. Germline V gene lookup returns CDR1 SGHNT and CDR2 YYREEE (reference sequence). This CDR3 region has 12 residues. V lost 4 bases and J 1 base, leaving 4 bases between the germline ends. In DNA, the CDR3 is TGTGCCAGCAGCCCCGGCACAGATACGCAGTATTTT. This encodes CASSPGTDTQYF.